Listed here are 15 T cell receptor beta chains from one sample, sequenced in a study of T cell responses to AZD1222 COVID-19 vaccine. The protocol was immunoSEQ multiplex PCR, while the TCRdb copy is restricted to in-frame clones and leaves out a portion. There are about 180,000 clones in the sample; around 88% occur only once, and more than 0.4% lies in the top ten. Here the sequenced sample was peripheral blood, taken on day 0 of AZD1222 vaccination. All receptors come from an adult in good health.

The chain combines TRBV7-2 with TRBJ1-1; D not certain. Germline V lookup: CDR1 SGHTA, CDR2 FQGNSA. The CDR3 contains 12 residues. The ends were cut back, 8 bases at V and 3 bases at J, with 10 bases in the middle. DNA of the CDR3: TGTGCCAGCGGAAGGGTTTACACTGAAGCTTTCTTT. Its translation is CASGRVYTEAFF.

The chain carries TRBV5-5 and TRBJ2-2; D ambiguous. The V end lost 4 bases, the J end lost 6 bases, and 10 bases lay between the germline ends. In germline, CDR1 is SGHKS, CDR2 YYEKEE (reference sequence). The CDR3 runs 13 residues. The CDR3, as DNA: TGTGCCAGCAGCCCACTAAGCGCCGGGGAGCTGTTTTTT. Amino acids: CASSPLSAGELFF.

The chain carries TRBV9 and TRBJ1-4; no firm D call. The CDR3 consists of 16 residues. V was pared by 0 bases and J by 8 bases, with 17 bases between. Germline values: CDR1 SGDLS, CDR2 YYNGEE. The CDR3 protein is CASSVAPSRREEKLFF. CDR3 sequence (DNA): TGTGCCAGCAGCGTAGCCCCCTCACGGAGAGAAGAAAAACTGTTTTTT.

This CDR3 reads CASSPGGQGNYGYTF. CDR3 sequence (DNA): TGTGCCAGCAGCCCTGGAGGACAGGGGAACTATGGCTACACCTTC. This rearrangement joins TRBV7-3 to TRBJ1-2, with 9 bases lining up with TRBD1. J was trimmed by 2 bases and V by 5 bases; bases with no gene match: 6. The CDR3 loop spans 15 amino acids. CDR1 is SGHTA and CDR2 is FQGTGA in the germline V gene.

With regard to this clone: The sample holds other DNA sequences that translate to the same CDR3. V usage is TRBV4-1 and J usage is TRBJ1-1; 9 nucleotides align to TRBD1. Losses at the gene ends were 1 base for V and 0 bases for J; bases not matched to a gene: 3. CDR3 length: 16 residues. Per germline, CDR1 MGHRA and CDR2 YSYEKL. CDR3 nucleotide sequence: TGCGCCAGCAGCCAAGGACAGGGGGTGATGAACACTGAAGCTTTCTTT. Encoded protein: CASSQGQGVMNTEAFF.

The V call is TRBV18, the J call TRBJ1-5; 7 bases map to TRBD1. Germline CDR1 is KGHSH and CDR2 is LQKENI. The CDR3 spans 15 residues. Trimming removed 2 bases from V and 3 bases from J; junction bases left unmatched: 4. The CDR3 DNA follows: TGTGCCAGCTCACCAGGACAGGAATACAATCAGCCCCAGCATTTT. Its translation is CASSPGQEYNQPQHF.

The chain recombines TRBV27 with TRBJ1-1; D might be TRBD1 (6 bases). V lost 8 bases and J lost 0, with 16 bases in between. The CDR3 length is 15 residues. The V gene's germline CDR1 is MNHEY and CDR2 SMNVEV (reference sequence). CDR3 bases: TGTGCCAGCGGGGGCCCTAACTTTATGAACACTGAAGCTTTCTTT. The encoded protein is CASGGPNFMNTEAFF.

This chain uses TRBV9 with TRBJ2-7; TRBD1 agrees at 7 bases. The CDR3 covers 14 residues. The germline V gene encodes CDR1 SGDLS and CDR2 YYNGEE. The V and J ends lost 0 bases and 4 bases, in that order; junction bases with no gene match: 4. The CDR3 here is CASSVEPTGYEQYF. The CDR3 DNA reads TGTGCCAGCAGCGTAGAACCGACAGGGTACGAGCAGTACTTC.

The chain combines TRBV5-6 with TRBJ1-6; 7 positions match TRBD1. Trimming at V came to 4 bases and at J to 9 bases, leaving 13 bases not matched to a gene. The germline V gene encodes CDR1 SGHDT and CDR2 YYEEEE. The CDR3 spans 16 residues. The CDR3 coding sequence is TGTGCCAGCAGCAAAGGACAGGCCCTTAAGGTTTCACCCCTCCACTTT. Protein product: CASSKGQALKVSPLHF.

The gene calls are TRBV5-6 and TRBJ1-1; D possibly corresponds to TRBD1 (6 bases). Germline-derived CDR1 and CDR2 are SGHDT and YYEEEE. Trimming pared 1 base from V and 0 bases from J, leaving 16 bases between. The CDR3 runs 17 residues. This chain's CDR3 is CASSLPGQTSMNTEAFF. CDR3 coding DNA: TGTGCCAGCAGCTTGCCTGGACAGACCTCCATGAACACTGAAGCTTTCTTT.

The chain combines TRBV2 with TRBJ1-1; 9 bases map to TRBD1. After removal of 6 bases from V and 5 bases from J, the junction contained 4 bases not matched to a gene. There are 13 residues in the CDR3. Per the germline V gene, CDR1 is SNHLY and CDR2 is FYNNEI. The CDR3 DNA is TGTGCCAGCAGAGGGGACAGGGAAACTGAAGCTTTCTTT. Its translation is CASRGDRETEAFF.

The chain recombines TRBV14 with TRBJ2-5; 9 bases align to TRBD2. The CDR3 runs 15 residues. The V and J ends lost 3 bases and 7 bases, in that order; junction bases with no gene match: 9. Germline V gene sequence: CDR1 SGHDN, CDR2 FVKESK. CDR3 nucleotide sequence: TGTGCCAGCAGCCACCAAAGTAGCGGGAGAAGGACCCAGTACTTC. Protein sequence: CASSHQSSGRRTQYF.

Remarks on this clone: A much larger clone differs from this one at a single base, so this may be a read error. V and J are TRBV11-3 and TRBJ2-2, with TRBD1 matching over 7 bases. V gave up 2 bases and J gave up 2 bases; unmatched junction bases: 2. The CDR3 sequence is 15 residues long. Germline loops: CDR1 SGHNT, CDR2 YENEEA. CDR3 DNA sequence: TGTGCCAGCAGCTTACTAGGGGGCAACACCGGGGAGCTGTTTTTT. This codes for CASSLLGGNTGELFF.

This CDR3 reads CASSFTGATYLEAFF. The CDR3 bases are TGTGCCAGCAGCTTCACAGGGGCGACTTACCTGGAAGCTTTCTTT. The V gene is TRBV7-9, the J gene TRBJ1-1, with TRBD1 matching 7 bases. The J segment lost 8 bases and the V segment lost 3 bases, leaving 12 bases of the junction unmatched. This CDR3 is 15 amino acids long. Germline CDR1 is SEHNR and CDR2 is FQNEAQ (reference sequence).

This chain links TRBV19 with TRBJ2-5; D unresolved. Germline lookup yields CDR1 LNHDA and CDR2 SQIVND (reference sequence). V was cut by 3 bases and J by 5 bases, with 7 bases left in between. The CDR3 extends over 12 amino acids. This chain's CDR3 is CASSIARETQYF. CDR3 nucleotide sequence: TGTGCCAGTAGTATCGCCCGGGAGACCCAGTACTTC.